This T cell receptor beta chain comes out of a study of blood T cell repertoires in COVID-19. Across the whole study: Donors in Cohort 3 who had recovered were those with two negative PCRs, healthcare professional clearance, or resolution of their symptoms. Acute-phase and convalescent COVID-19 samples originated in the United States, Italy and Spain.

J lost 1 base, V lost 0 bases, and 4 bases had no gene match. CDR3 length: 17 residues. The germline V gene has CDR1 SGHTS and CDR2 YDEGEE. Sequenced by immunoSEQ multiplex PCR; TCRdb stores in-frame clones only, minus some. There are over 200,000 clones in the sample; around 85% occur only once, and over 3% lies in the top ten. Material: PBMCs or T cells enriched from blood (not recorded which). This chain uses TRBV5-8 with TRBJ2-5; TRBD2 agrees at 12 bases. The TCR comes from a woman aged 50 to 60 in a cohort exposed to, infected with or recovered from COVID-19 (not recorded which). The chain's CDR3 is CASSLGTSGGRQETQYF. Here the CDR3 DNA reads TGTGCCAGCAGCTTGGGTACTAGCGGGGGGCGCCAAGAGACCCAGTACTTC.